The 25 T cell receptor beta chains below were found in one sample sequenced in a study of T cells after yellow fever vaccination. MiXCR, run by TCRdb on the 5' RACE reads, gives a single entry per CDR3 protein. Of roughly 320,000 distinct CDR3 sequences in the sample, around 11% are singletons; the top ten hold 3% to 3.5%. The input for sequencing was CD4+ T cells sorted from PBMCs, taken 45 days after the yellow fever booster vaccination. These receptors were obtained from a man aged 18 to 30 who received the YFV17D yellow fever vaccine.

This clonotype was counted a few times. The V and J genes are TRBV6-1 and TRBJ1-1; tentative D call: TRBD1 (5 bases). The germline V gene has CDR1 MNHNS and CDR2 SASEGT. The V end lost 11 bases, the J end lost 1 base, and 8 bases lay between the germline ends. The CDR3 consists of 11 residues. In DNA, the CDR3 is TGTGCCGGACAACAGAACACTGAAGCTTTCTTT. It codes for CAGQQNTEAFF.

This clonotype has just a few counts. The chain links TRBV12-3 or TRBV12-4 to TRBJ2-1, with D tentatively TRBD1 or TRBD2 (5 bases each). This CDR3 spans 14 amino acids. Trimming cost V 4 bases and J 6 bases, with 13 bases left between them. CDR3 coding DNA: TGTGCCAGCAGTTGGGGGACCGGGATCAATGAGCAGTTCTTC. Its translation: CASSWGTGINEQFF.

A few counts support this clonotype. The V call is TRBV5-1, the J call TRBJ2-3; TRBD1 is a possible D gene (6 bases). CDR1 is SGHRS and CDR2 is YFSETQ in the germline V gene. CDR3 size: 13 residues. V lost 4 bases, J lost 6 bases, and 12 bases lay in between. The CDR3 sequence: CASSPGRGDTQYF. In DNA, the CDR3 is TGCGCCAGCAGCCCGGGCAGGGGCGATACGCAGTATTTT.

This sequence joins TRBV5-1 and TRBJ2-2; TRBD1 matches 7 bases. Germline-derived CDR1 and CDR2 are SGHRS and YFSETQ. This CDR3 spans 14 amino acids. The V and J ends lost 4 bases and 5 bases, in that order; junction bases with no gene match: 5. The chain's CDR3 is CASSIGTETGELFF. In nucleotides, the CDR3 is TGCGCCAGCAGCATAGGGACAGAAACCGGGGAGCTGTTTTTT.

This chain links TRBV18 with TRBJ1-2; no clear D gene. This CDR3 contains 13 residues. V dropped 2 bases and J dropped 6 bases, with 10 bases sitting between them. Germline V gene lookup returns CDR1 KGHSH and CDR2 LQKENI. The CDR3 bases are TGTGCCAGCTCACCAAACGGGCAGGATGGCTACACCTTC. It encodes CASSPNGQDGYTF. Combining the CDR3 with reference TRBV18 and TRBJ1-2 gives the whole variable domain NAGVMQNPRHLVRRRGQEARLRCSPMKGHSHVYWYRQLPEEGLKFMVYLQKENIIDESGMPKERFSAEFPKEGPSILRIQQVVRGDSAAYFCASSPNGQDGYTFGSGTRLTVV.

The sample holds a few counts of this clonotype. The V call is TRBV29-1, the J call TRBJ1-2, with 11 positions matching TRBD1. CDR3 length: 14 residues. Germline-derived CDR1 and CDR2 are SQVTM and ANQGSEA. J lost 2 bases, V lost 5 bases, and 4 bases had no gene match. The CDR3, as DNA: TGCAGCGTTCCTGGGACAGGGGGGAACTATGGCTACACCTTC. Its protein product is CSVPGTGGNYGYTF.

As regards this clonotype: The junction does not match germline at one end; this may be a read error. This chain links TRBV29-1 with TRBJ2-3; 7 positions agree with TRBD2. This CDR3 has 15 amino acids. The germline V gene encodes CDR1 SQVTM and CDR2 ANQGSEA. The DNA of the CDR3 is TGCAGCGTAGAAGAAGGGCTCGGGGGGACAGATACGCAGTATTTT. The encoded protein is CSVEEGLGGTDTQYF.

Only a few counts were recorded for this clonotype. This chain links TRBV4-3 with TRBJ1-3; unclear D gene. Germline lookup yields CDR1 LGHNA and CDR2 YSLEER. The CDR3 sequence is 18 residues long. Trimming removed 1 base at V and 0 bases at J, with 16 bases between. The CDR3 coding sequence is TGCGCCAGCAGCCAAGGCGGGTTTTTTTCGAACTCTGGAAACACCATATATTTT. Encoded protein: CASSQGGFFSNSGNTIYF.

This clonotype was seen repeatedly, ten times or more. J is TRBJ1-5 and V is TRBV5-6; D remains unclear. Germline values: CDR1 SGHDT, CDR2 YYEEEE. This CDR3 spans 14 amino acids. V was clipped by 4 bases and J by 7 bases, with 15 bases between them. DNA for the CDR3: TGTGCCAGCAGCCGAATAACTTCGCGGCAGCCCCAGCATTTT. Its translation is CASSRITSRQPQHF.

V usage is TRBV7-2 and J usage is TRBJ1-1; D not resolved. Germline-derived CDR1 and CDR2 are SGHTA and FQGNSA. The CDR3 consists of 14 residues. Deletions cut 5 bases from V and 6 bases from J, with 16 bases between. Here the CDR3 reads CASSPHATDPEAFF. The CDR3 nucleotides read TGTGCCAGCAGCCCCCATGCCACCGACCCTGAAGCTTTCTTT.

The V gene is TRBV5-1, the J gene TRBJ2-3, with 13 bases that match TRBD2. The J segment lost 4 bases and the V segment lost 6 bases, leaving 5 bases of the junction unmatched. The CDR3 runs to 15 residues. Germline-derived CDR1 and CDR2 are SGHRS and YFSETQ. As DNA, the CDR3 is TGCGCCAGCATCCTCGGGACTAGCGGGGCAGATACGCAGTATTTT. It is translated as CASILGTSGADTQYF.

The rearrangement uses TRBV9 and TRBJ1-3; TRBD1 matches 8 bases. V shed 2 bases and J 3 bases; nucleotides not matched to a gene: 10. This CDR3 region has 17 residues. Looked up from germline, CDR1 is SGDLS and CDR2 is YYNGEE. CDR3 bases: TGTGCCAGCAGCGTCGCGTCGGACAGGGCGGGTGGAAACACCATATATTTT. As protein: CASSVASDRAGGNTIYF.

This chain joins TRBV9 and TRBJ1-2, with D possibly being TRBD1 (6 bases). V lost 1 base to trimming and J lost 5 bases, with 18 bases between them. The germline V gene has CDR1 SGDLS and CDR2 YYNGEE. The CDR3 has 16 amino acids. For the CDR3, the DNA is TGTGCCAGCAGCGTAAGCGGGGGCGCCTATAATTATGGCTACACCTTC. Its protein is CASSVSGGAYNYGYTF.

CDR3 region: CASSFGETEAFF. DNA for the CDR3: TGTGCCAGCAGTTTTGGGGAGACTGAAGCTTTCTTT. This chain connects TRBV12-3 or TRBV12-4 to TRBJ1-1; D gene ambiguous. CDR3 length: 12 residues. Between the trimmed V and J ends, which lost 3 bases and 5 bases, there was a span of 7 bases.

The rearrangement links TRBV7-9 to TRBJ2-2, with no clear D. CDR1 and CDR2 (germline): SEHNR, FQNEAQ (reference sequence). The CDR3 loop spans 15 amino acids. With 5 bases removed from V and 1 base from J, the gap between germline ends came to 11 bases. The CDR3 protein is CASSPRRVNTGELFF. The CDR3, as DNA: TGTGCCAGCAGCCCCAGAAGGGTGAACACCGGGGAGCTGTTTTTT. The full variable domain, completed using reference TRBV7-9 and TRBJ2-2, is DTGVSQNPRHKITKRGQNVTFRCDPISEHNRLYWYRQTLGQGPEFLTYFQNEAQLEKSRLLSDRFSAERPKGSFSTLEIQRTEQGDSAMYLCASSPRRVNTGELFFGEGSRLTVL.

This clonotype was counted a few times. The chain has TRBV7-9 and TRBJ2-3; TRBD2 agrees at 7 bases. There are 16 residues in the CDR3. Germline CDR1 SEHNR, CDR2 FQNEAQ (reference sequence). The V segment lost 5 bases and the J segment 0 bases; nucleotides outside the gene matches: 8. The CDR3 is CASSAPGGTSTDTQYF. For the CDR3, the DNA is TGTGCCAGCAGCGCCCCGGGAGGTACTAGCACAGATACGCAGTATTTT.

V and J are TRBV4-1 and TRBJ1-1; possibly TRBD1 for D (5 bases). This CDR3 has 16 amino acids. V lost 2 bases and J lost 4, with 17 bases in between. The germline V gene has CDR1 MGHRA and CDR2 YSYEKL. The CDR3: CASSQPSGRRGTEAFF. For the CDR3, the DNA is TGCGCCAGCAGCCAACCTTCGGGACGCCGGGGCACTGAAGCTTTCTTT.

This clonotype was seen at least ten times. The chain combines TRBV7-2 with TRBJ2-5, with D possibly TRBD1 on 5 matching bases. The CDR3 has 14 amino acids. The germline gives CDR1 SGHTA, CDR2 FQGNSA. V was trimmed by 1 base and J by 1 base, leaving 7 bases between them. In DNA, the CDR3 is TGTGCCAGCAGCTTAGGACAGTTCCAAGAGACCCAGTACTTC. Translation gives CASSLGQFQETQYF.

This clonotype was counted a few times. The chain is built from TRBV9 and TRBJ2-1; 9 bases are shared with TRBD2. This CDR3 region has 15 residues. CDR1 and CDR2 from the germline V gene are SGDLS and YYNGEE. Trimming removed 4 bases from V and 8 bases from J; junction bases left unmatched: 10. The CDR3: CASSRGGVVGYEQFF. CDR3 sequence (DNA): TGTGCCAGCAGCCGCGGGGGGGTAGTTGGCTATGAGCAGTTCTTC.

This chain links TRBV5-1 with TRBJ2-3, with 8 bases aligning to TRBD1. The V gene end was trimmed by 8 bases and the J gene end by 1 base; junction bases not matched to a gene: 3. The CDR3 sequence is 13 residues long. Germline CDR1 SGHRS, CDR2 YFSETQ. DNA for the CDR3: TGCGCCAGTATGACAGGGGGCACAGATACGCAGTATTTT. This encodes CASMTGGTDTQYF.

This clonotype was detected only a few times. Here the CDR3 reads CASSLFKGTTIYF. CDR3 DNA: TGTGCCAGCAGTTTATTTAAGGGGACCACCATATATTTT. This chain joins TRBV12-3 or TRBV12-4 and TRBJ1-3; a possible D gene is TRBD1 (5 bases). This CDR3 has 13 residues. V was pared by 2 bases and J by 9 bases, with 11 bases between.

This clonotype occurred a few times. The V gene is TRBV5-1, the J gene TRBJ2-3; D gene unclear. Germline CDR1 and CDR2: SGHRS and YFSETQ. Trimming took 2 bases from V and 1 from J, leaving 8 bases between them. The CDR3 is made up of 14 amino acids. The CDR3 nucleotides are TGCGCCAGCAGCTTTAGCCCAGGCACAGATACGCAGTATTTT. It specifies CASSFSPGTDTQYF.

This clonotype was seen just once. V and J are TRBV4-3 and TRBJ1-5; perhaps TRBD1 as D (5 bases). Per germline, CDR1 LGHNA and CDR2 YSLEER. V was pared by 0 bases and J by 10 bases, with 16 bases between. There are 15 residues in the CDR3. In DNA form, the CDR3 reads TGCGCCAGCAGCCAAGAGATCCACGCGCAGGGTCCCCAGCATTTT. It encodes CASSQEIHAQGPQHF.

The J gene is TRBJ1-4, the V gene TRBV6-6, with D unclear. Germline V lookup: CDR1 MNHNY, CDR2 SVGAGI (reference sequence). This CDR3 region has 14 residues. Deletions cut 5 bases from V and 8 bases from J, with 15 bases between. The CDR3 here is CASSERRSGEKLFF. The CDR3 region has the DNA TGTGCCAGCAGTGAAAGAAGGTCGGGGGAAAAACTGTTTTTT.

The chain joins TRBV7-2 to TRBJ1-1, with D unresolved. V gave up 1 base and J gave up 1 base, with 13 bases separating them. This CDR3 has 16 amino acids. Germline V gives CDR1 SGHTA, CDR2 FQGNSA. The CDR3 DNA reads TGTGCCAGCAGCTTAGGGGGTATCGTTCGGAACACTGAAGCTTTCTTT. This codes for CASSLGGIVRNTEAFF.